Listed below are T cell receptor beta chains from one sample, sequenced in a study of vaccination and CD4 T cells after COVID-19. These receptors lack a known antigen. TCRdb passed the PCR reads through MiXCR, listing each CDR3 protein once. The data contain 15,000 to 20,000 distinct CDR3 sequences, roughly 57% of them singletons. Sequenced material: CD4+ T cells from blood, cultured in vitro, taken about 7 months after SARS-CoV-2 vaccination. The origin of the receptors is a human donor who had recovered from COVID-19. CDR3s include the opening cysteine and the closing phenylalanine or tryptophan. D genes are given only for firm matches. The size of a clone is reported for some rows only, either as once, few or many, or as a class for expanded clones.

>TRBV7-3|TRBJ2-5|-|-
CASSYGQSETQYF
TGTGCCAGCAGCTACGGACAATCGGAGACCCAGTACTTC
>TRBV6-5|TRBJ2-7|medium-sized|TRBD2
CASSYGRESDEQYF
TGTGCCAGCAGTTACGGGAGGGAATCTGACGAGCAGTACTTC
>TRBV7-9|TRBJ2-3|few|-
CASSRLADTQYF
TGTGCCAGCAGCCGACTAGCAGATACGCAGTATTTT
>TRBV7-2|TRBJ2-5|-|-
CASSLVFWETQYF
TGTGCCAGCAGCCTTGTATTCTGGGAGACCCAGTACTTC
>TRBV6-1|TRBJ1-1|-|-
CASSPPERTEAFF
TGTGCCAGCAGTCCCCCCGAGCGGACTGAAGCTTTCTTT
>TRBV12-3/TRBV12-4|TRBJ1-2|-|-
CASSFGSSVGYTF
TGTGCCAGCAGTTTTGGCAGTTCTGTGGGCTACACCTTC
>TRBV7-9|TRBJ2-2|-|-
CASSLELDTGELFF
TGTGCCAGCAGCTTAGAGCTAGACACCGGGGAGCTGTTTTTT
>TRBV19|TRBJ1-2|-|TRBD1
CASTLTGTYGYTF
TGTGCCAGTACCTTGACAGGGACATATGGCTACACCTTC
>TRBV7-2|TRBJ2-5|-|TRBD2
CASSSSRLAGETQYF
TGTGCCAGCAGCTCCTCCCGACTAGCGGGAGAGACCCAGTACTTC
>TRBV6-1|TRBJ2-7|-|TRBD1
CASRVRGQGASYEQYF
TGTGCCAGCAGGGTTAGGGGACAGGGGGCGTCCTACGAGCAGTACTTC
>TRBV20-1|TRBJ1-2|few|TRBD1
CSARGGRAGGRLGYTF
TGCAGTGCTAGAGGAGGAAGGGCAGGGGGCCGGCTCGGCTACACCTTC
>TRBV20-1|TRBJ1-2|-|-
CSASGGAGFGYTF
TGCAGTGCTTCGGGGGGGGCCGGGTTTGGCTACACCTTC
>TRBV7-9|TRBJ2-7|-|-
CASSHSLLLNEQYF
TGTGCCAGCAGCCATTCTCTGTTATTGAACGAGCAGTACTTC
>TRBV6-1|TRBJ2-3|-|TRBD1
CASRFQGARTDTQYF
TGTGCCAGCAGATTCCAGGGGGCTAGGACAGATACGCAGTATTTT
>TRBV7-2|TRBJ1-1|-|TRBD1
CASSDTGETEAFF
TGTGCCAGCAGCGATACAGGGGAGACTGAAGCTTTCTTT
>TRBV15|TRBJ2-5|few|-
CATSRTSAGETQYF
TGTGCCACCAGCAGAACCTCTGCGGGGGAGACCCAGTACTTC
>TRBV29-1|TRBJ2-6|few|-
CSVGDSGANVLTF
TGCAGCGTTGGGGATTCTGGGGCCAACGTCCTGACTTTC
>TRBV28|TRBJ2-7|-|-
CASSPPYTLRYEQYF
TGTGCCAGCAGCCCCCCGTATACCTTGCGCTACGAGCAGTACTTC
>TRBV15|TRBJ2-7|-|-
CATSQAPKPNNIYEQYF
TGTGCCACCAGCCAAGCCCCCAAGCCAAACAATATATACGAGCAGTACTTC
>TRBV20-1|TRBJ2-7|once|-
CSAWSGAYYEQYF
TGCAGTGCTTGGAGTGGGGCCTACTACGAGCAGTACTTC
>TRBV4-3|TRBJ2-7|-|-
CASSPLLGSAYEQYF
TGCGCCAGCAGCCCGCTACTGGGCAGCGCCTACGAGCAGTACTTC
>TRBV6-5|TRBJ1-1|-|-
CASSYSGGNTEAFF
TGTGCCAGCAGTTACTCGGGGGGGAACACTGAAGCTTTCTTT
>TRBV15|TRBJ2-7|-|-
CATSREPGPYEQYF
TGTGCCACCAGCAGAGAGCCGGGCCCCTACGAGCAGTACTTC
>TRBV20-1|TRBJ2-3|few|-
CSASNPRVDTQYF
TGCAGTGCTAGTAATCCCCGGGTAGATACGCAGTATTTT
>TRBV6-1|TRBJ2-3|-|-
CASKRSRSTDTQYF
TGTGCCAGCAAGAGGTCGCGTAGCACAGATACGCAGTATTTT
>TRBV24-1|TRBJ2-5|-|TRBD2
CATSDAGLGQETQYF
TGTGCCACCAGTGACGCCGGACTAGGGCAAGAGACCCAGTACTTC
>TRBV20-1|TRBJ1-5|-|TRBD1
CSARGQYNQPQHF
TGCAGTGCTAGGGGACAGTACAATCAGCCCCAGCATTTT
>TRBV10-2|TRBJ1-1|few|-
CASSESNTEAFF
TGCGCCAGCAGTGAGTCGAACACTGAAGCTTTCTTT
>TRBV7-2|TRBJ1-1|-|-
CASSLEHSTEAFF
TGTGCCAGCAGCTTGGAACATAGCACTGAAGCTTTCTTT
>TRBV7-3|TRBJ1-1|-|-
CASSSRQGNLAFF
TGTGCCAGCAGCTCCCGGCAGGGAAATTTGGCTTTCTTT
>TRBV20-1|TRBJ1-2|-|-
CSARDNTNYGYTF
TGCAGTGCCCGGGACAACACTAACTATGGCTACACCTTC
>TRBV20-1|TRBJ1-2|-|TRBD1
CSAGGTGKSYGYTF
TGCAGTGCCGGTGGGACAGGCAAATCTTATGGCTACACCTTC